The T cell receptor beta chain described here comes from a study of blood T cell repertoires in COVID-19. Generated by immunoSEQ multiplex PCR, the TCRdb table keeps only in-frame clones and is missing some. The profile shows roughly 500,000 clones, roughly nine tenths of them singletons. This TCR was recovered from a woman aged 60-75 years who had recovered from COVID-19. Sequencing was done on a sample of PBMCs or T cells enriched from blood (not recorded which).

The CDR3 DNA is TGTGCCAGCAGTGAAAGGGCGAGCGGAACTTACAATGAGCAGTTCTTC. Its protein is CASSERASGTYNEQFF. The chain carries TRBV2 and TRBJ2-1; D perhaps matches TRBD2 (5 bases). The germline gives CDR1 SNHLY, CDR2 FYNNEI. CDR3 size: 16 residues. V dropped 2 bases and J dropped 4 bases, with 15 bases sitting between them.